This T cell receptor beta chain was captured in a study of control samples from healthy donors and cancer patients. Germline V CDR1 and CDR2: MNHNY, SVGAGI (reference sequence). V dropped 2 bases and J dropped 2; count of bases not matched to a gene: 0. The CDR3 consists of 15 residues. Generated by immunoSEQ multiplex PCR, the TCRdb table keeps only in-frame clones and is missing some. The sample has 80,000 to 100,000 clones; about four fifths are singletons. Sequenced material: blood. The clonotype originates from a woman in her thirties in good health. The gene calls are TRBV6-6 and TRBJ1-3, with TRBD1 matching over 10 bases. This CDR3 reads CASSYGQGAGNTIYF. The CDR3 DNA reads as TGTGCCAGCAGTTACGGACAGGGGGCTGGAAACACCATATATTTT.